The 17 T cell receptor beta chains given below trace back to one sample, sequenced in a study of cytomegalovirus exposure and HLA in healthy donors. Primers for the PCR totalled 60 Vbeta and 13 Jbeta. Sequencing used immunoSEQ multiplex PCR; TCRdb keeps in-frame clones, though not all of them. Among about 190,000 clones listed, around 83% were seen once. The sample comprised PBMCs. All receptors come from a woman aged 18-29 years in good health and CMV-seronegative.

J is TRBJ2-5 and V is TRBV18; 7 bases match TRBD2. The CDR3 is made up of 13 amino acids. Germline-derived CDR1 and CDR2 are KGHSH and LQKENI. V dropped 6 bases and J dropped 3; count of bases not matched to a gene: 4. The CDR3 here is CASSTSAEETQYF. The CDR3 DNA reads TGTGCCAGCTCTACTAGCGCTGAAGAGACCCAGTACTTC.

This chain uses TRBV30 with TRBJ2-3; perhaps TRBD1 as D (6 bases). CDR3 length: 15 residues. Trimming cost V 0 bases and J 4 bases, with 14 bases left between them. Germline CDR1 is GTSNPN and CDR2 is SVGIG (reference sequence). CDR3 nucleotides: TGTGCCTGGAGTGTACGGCGACAGGCCCCAGATACGCAGTATTTT. Its protein is CAWSVRRQAPDTQYF.

This rearrangement joins TRBV2 to TRBJ1-1, with D tentatively TRBD1 (6 bases). The ends were cut back, 1 base at V and 0 bases at J, with 9 bases in the middle. The germline V gene encodes CDR1 SNHLY and CDR2 FYNNEI. The length of the CDR3 is 15 residues. The CDR3 region is CASSEEGHLNTEAFF. The CDR3 coding sequence is TGTGCCAGCAGTGAAGAGGGACACCTGAACACTGAAGCTTTCTTT.

This clone was detected a few times. The chain couples TRBV19 to TRBJ1-1; no definite D call. The CDR3 runs 12 residues. V was shortened by 5 bases and J by 2 bases, with 6 bases between the two germline ends. Germline lookup yields CDR1 LNHDA and CDR2 SQIVND (reference sequence). The CDR3 DNA reads TGTGCCAGTAGTTTTACTAACACTGAAGCTTTCTTT. As protein: CASSFTNTEAFF.

The genes are TRBV9 and TRBJ2-4; TRBD2 aligns across 8 bases. The CDR3 extends over 17 amino acids. Per the germline V gene, CDR1 is SGDLS and CDR2 is YYNGEE. V lost 4 bases to trimming and J lost 0 bases; unmatched junction nucleotides: 9. The chain's CDR3 is CASSPGGSGVAKNIQYF. In DNA, the CDR3 is TGTGCCAGCAGCCCGGGAGGTAGCGGGGTAGCCAAAAACATTCAGTACTTC.

This sequence joins TRBV5-4 and TRBJ1-2; D possibly corresponds to TRBD1 (5 bases). The CDR3 totals 13 residues. With 4 bases removed from V and 4 bases from J, the gap between germline ends came to 11 bases. Germline-derived CDR1 and CDR2 are SGHNT and YYREEE (reference sequence). The CDR3 protein is CASSPDRPYGYTF. The CDR3 DNA reads as TGTGCCAGCAGCCCAGACAGACCCTATGGCTACACCTTC.

This rearrangement joins TRBV27 to TRBJ2-2; TRBD2 matches at 12 bases. The germline CDR1 and CDR2 sequences are MNHEY and SMNVEV (reference sequence). Trimming at V came to 6 bases and at J to 6 bases, leaving 2 bases not matched to a gene. The CDR3 has 14 amino acids. The CDR3 DNA follows: TGTGCCAGCAGACTAGCGGGAGGATCCGGGGAGCTGTTTTTT. It codes for CASRLAGGSGELFF.

The rearrangement uses TRBV5-4 and TRBJ1-1; a weak D match, TRBD1 (5 bases). CDR1 is SGHNT, CDR2 YYREEE, per germline (reference sequence). The CDR3 spans 13 residues. V shed 4 bases and J shed 11 bases, with 18 bases lying between them. CDR3 residues: CASSPGQGGLAFF. The CDR3 region has the DNA TGTGCCAGCAGCCCGGGTCAGGGTGGTTTGGCTTTCTTT.

The V gene is TRBV11-3, the J gene TRBJ2-3; 9 bases fit TRBD2. This CDR3 has 17 residues. The V and J ends lost 0 bases and 2 bases, in that order; junction bases with no gene match: 6. CDR1 is SGHNT, CDR2 YENEEA, per germline. CDR3 DNA: TGTGCCAGCAGCTTAGACGCTAGCGGGACCTACACAGATACGCAGTATTTT. As protein: CASSLDASGTYTDTQYF. Based on the CDR3 plus reference TRBV11-3 and TRBJ2-3, the full variable domain is EAGVVQSPRYKIIEKKQPVAFWCNPISGHNTLYWYLQNLGQGPELLIRYENEEAVDDSQLPKDRFSAERLKGVDSTLKIQPAELGDSAVYLCASSLDASGTYTDTQYFGPGTRLTVL.

This CDR3 reads CASSAVTGGRVYEQYF. DNA of the CDR3: TGTGCCAGCAGTGCTGTTACCGGCGGGAGGGTTTACGAGCAGTACTTC. The chain carries TRBV2 and TRBJ2-7, with 9 positions matching TRBD2. This CDR3 has 16 amino acids. The ends lost 4 bases at V and 4 bases at J; junction bases unmatched: 11. CDR1 SNHLY and CDR2 FYNNEI come from the germline V gene.

The chain has TRBV30 and TRBJ2-1, with TRBD2 identical over 7 bases. The length of the CDR3 is 12 residues. The germline gives CDR1 GTSNPN, CDR2 SVGIG (reference sequence). The CDR3 DNA sequence: TGTGCGCAGCGGGACTATTACAATGAGCAGTTCTTC. It translates to CAQRDYYNEQFF.

The CDR3 spells CASSLRGSTLEQYF. CDR3 nucleotide sequence: TGTGCCAGCAGTTTACGAGGGTCAACCCTCGAGCAGTACTTC. The gene calls are TRBV28 and TRBJ2-7; D may be TRBD2 (5 bases). Germline loops: CDR1 MDHEN, CDR2 SYDVKM. The CDR3 covers 14 residues. V gave up 2 bases and J gave up 6 bases, with 14 bases separating them.

This rearrangement joins TRBV6-1 to TRBJ1-5, with 8 bases aligning to TRBD1. Trimming at V came to 11 bases and at J to 1 base, leaving 10 bases not matched to a gene. The CDR3 length is 15 residues. Germline CDR1 and CDR2: MNHNS and SASEGT. CDR3 protein: CAADRGSGSNQPQHF. The CDR3 DNA is TGTGCCGCAGACAGGGGTTCAGGGAGCAATCAGCCCCAGCATTTT.

The chain is built from TRBV7-9 and TRBJ2-1; 8 bases match TRBD2. CDR1 and CDR2 (germline): SEHNR, FQNEAQ (reference sequence). CDR3 size: 11 residues. With 1 base clipped from V and 14 bases from J, the junction kept 1 base outside the gene matches. Here the CDR3 reads CASSLGREEFF. CDR3 bases: TGTGCCAGCAGCTTAGGGCGGGAGGAGTTCTTC.

The chain is built from TRBV9 and TRBJ2-1, with D hard to call. The CDR3 length is 13 residues. CDR1 SGDLS and CDR2 YYNGEE come from the germline V gene. V gave up 6 bases and J gave up 4 bases, with 11 bases separating them. The CDR3 DNA reads as TGTGCCAGCAACGAAGAGGAATACAATGAGCAGTTCTTC. Protein product: CASNEEEYNEQFF.

The chain has TRBV10-3 and TRBJ2-3; 10 bases align to TRBD2. The germline V gene encodes CDR1 ENHRY and CDR2 SYGVKD. The J segment lost 0 bases and the V segment lost 6 bases, leaving 15 bases of the junction unmatched. CDR3 length equals 19 residues. DNA for the CDR3: TGTGCCATCAGCCGACTCCCTAGCGGGAGCCCCCCCAGCACAGATACGCAGTATTTT. Protein sequence: CAISRLPSGSPPSTDTQYF.

The chain couples TRBV6-6 to TRBJ1-4; no clear D. This CDR3 is built from 15 residues. CDR1 is MNHNY and CDR2 is SVGAGI in the germline V gene (reference sequence). V dropped 5 bases and J dropped 0 bases, with 10 bases sitting between them. The CDR3 coding sequence is TGTGCCAGCAGTCTCCACAAAGCAACTAATGAAAAACTGTTTTTT. This gives the protein CASSLHKATNEKLFF.